A selection of T cell receptor beta chains follows, all from one sample in a study of OX40 agonist ivuxolimab in advanced cancers. Here immunoSEQ multiplex PCR was the method, and the copy in TCRdb shows in-frame clones only, minus some. The data contain 99,000 or so clones, 90% to 96% of them singletons. Sequenced material: CD4+ or CD8+ T cells sorted from blood, taken in a trial of the OX40 agonist ivuxolimab. Source of these receptors: an adult with an advanced solid tumor such as melanoma, head and neck, liver or kidney cancer. Both conserved end residues are part of each CDR3. D genes are given only for firm matches. Clone size is not always given. Where it is, it says once, few, many or a class for expanded clones.

d_call clone_size j_call v_call cdr3_aa cdr3_nt
NA once TRBJ1-1 TRBV19 CASRYGSNTEAFF TGTGCCAGTAGGTACGGATCGAACACTGAAGCTTTCTTT
NA NA TRBJ2-1 TRBV11-2 CASSFSGSGDEQFF TGTGCCAGCAGCTTCTCCGGTTCCGGGGATGAGCAGTTCTTC
NA NA TRBJ2-3 TRBV9 CASSPNSNTQYF TGTGCCAGCAGCCCCAACAGTAATACGCAGTATTTT
NA NA TRBJ1-4 TRBV13 CASSLGGGRDEKLFF TGTGCCAGCAGCTTAGGAGGGGGGCGCGATGAAAAACTGTTTTTT
TRBD2 NA TRBJ2-7 TRBV7-9 CASSLTLMRESSYEQYF TGTGCCAGCAGCTTGACTCTAATGCGGGAGAGCTCCTACGAGCAGTACTTC
NA NA TRBJ1-5 TRBV5-6 CASSSGTLYSNQPQHF TGTGCCAGCAGCTCCGGGACACTGTATAGCAATCAGCCCCAGCATTTT
NA NA TRBJ2-7 TRBV28 CASSFRGSRSYEQYF TGTGCCAGCAGTTTCCGGGGGAGTCGATCCTACGAGCAGTACTTC
TRBD2 NA TRBJ2-1 TRBV7-2 CASRISGGNNEQFF TGTGCCAGCAGGATTAGCGGGGGGAACAATGAGCAGTTCTTC
NA NA TRBJ1-4 TRBV21-1 CASSKAQAQEKLFF TGTGCCAGCAGCAAAGCCCAGGCACAGGAAAAACTGTTTTTT
TRBD1 NA TRBJ1-2 TRBV5-6 CASSTLDRILYGYTF TGTGCCAGCAGCACCTTGGACAGGATCCTCTATGGCTACACCTTC
NA NA TRBJ1-3 TRBV7-9 CASSPRLAGHPGNTIYF TGTGCCAGCAGCCCCCGGCTGGCGGGACACCCAGGAAACACCATATATTTT
NA few TRBJ1-1 TRBV4-1 CASSQDVGGNTEAFF TGCGCCAGCAGCCAAGATGTAGGGGGAAACACTGAAGCTTTCTTT
TRBD2 NA TRBJ2-1 TRBV11-3 CASSPNSGGPYNEQFF TGTGCCAGCAGCCCCAATAGCGGGGGACCCTACAATGAGCAGTTCTTC
NA NA TRBJ1-2 TRBV4-1 CASRIRGGGGYGYTF TGCGCCAGCAGGATAAGGGGGGGCGGAGGCTATGGCTACACCTTC
NA NA TRBJ2-7 TRBV19 CASSIASADEQYF TGTGCCAGTAGTATAGCAAGCGCCGACGAGCAGTACTTC
NA once TRBJ1-2 TRBV28 CASSPRGAWRYGYTF TGTGCCAGCAGTCCTAGAGGGGCATGGCGCTATGGCTACACCTTC
NA NA TRBJ1-2 TRBV27 CASRPPSLAGGYTF TGTGCCAGCAGACCACCGTCCTTGGCCGGGGGCTACACCTTC
TRBD1 once TRBJ1-5 TRBV7-9 CASSLGTGDQPQHF TGTGCCAGCAGCTTAGGGACAGGGGACCAGCCCCAGCATTTT
TRBD2 NA TRBJ2-1 TRBV19 CASELALGGEQFF TGTGCCAGTGAACTAGCGCTTGGTGGTGAGCAGTTCTTC
NA NA TRBJ1-1 TRBV27 CASSPRGTEAFF TGTGCCAGCAGTCCGAGGGGGACTGAAGCTTTCTTT
NA NA TRBJ1-2 TRBV27 CATRLGSNYGYTF TGTGCCACGCGCTTGGGTTCCAACTATGGCTACACCTTC
NA NA TRBJ2-7 TRBV7-2 CASSPPASYEQYF TGTGCCAGCAGCCCGCCTGCTTCCTACGAGCAGTACTTC
NA NA TRBJ2-3 TRBV11-2 CASSLGDPVATDTQYF TGTGCCAGCAGCTTAGGTGACCCAGTCGCAACAGATACGCAGTATTTT
TRBD2 once TRBJ2-1 TRBV6-5 CASSGTSVYNEQFF TGTGCCAGCAGCGGGACTAGCGTCTACAATGAGCAGTTCTTC
NA NA TRBJ1-2 TRBV7-3 CASRGTSYGYTF TGTGCCAGCAGAGGGACAAGTTATGGCTACACCTTC
NA NA TRBJ1-1 TRBV2 CASRAAPEAFF TGTGCCAGCAGGGCGGCCCCTGAAGCTTTCTTT
NA NA TRBJ1-2 TRBV27 CASSLGGGLDSYGYTF TGTGCCAGCAGTTTAGGCGGGGGGCTGGACAGCTATGGCTACACCTTC
TRBD2 NA TRBJ2-5 TRBV7-9 CASSLGLAGGFGETQYF TGTGCCAGCAGCTTGGGACTAGCGGGGGGCTTCGGGGAGACCCAGTACTTC
NA NA TRBJ2-7 TRBV12-1 CASSFGLARTYEQYF TGTGCCAGCAGCTTTGGACTAGCGCGAACCTACGAGCAGTACTTC
TRBD2 NA TRBJ2-3 TRBV9 CASSVEGTSGRAVDTQYF TGTGCCAGCAGCGTAGAAGGGACTAGCGGGAGGGCCGTGGATACGCAGTATTTT
NA NA TRBJ1-2 TRBV19 CASSIVGGNYGYTF TGTGCCAGTAGTATAGTGGGCGGAAACTATGGCTACACCTTC
NA NA TRBJ1-2 TRBV5-8 CASSLWGDGYTF TGTGCCAGCAGCTTGTGGGGGGATGGCTACACCTTC
NA NA TRBJ1-5 TRBV5-8 CASSLDSNQPQHF TGTGCCAGCAGCTTGGACAGCAATCAGCCCCAGCATTTT
NA NA TRBJ2-5 TRBV27 CASSLTATGPWSYTTQYF TGTGCCAGCAGTTTAACGGCGACAGGTCCTTGGAGCTATACGACCCAGTACTTC
NA NA TRBJ1-1 TRBV19 CASSIGGAGVLNTEAFF TGTGCCAGTAGTATAGGGGGGGCAGGAGTGTTGAACACTGAAGCTTTCTTT
NA NA TRBJ1-4 TRBV9 CASTPQATATNEKLFF TGTGCCAGCACCCCCCAGGCAACTGCAACTAATGAAAAACTGTTTTTT
NA NA TRBJ1-5 TRBV7-2 CASSLFPQELNQPQHF TGTGCCAGCAGCTTATTCCCCCAGGAGCTAAATCAGCCCCAGCATTTT
TRBD1 NA TRBJ2-5 TRBV2 CASSRGTGPQETQYF TGTGCCAGCAGTAGAGGGACAGGGCCGCAAGAGACCCAGTACTTC
NA once TRBJ2-5 TRBV19 CASSPGRTETQYF TGTGCCAGTAGTCCCGGACGGACAGAGACCCAGTACTTC
NA NA TRBJ1-2 TRBV2 CASSEVDRNYGYTF TGTGCCAGCAGTGAAGTTGACAGGAACTATGGCTACACCTTC
NA NA TRBJ2-2 TRBV15 CATRSGVGAPGELFF TGTGCCACCAGGTCGGGAGTGGGGGCCCCCGGGGAGCTGTTTTTT
NA NA TRBJ2-1 TRBV28 CASSLHNEQFF TGTGCCAGCAGTCTCCACAATGAGCAGTTCTTC
NA NA TRBJ2-2 TRBV6-5 CASSYPSGRGTGELFF TGTGCCAGCAGTTACCCGTCCGGGAGAGGCACCGGGGAGCTGTTTTTT
TRBD1 NA TRBJ1-2 TRBV19 CASSVGRIGTDHPNGYGYTF TGTGCCAGTAGTGTCGGTCGCATTGGGACAGACCACCCAAACGGGTATGGCTACACCTTC
NA NA TRBJ2-7 TRBV5-8 CASSSGQSNEQYF TGTGCCAGCAGCTCCGGACAGAGCAACGAGCAGTACTTC
NA NA TRBJ2-5 TRBV2 CASMGESQETQYF TGTGCCAGCATGGGGGAATCCCAAGAGACCCAGTACTTC
NA NA TRBJ2-7 TRBV7-8 CASSFLEPEQYF TGTGCCAGCAGCTTCTTGGAACCCGAGCAGTACTTC
TRBD2 NA TRBJ2-1 TRBV4-3 CASSQVYWTSGTNEQFF TGCGCCAGCAGCCAAGTTTATTGGACTAGCGGGACCAATGAGCAGTTCTTC
NA NA TRBJ2-7 TRBV11-2 CASSLISVEQYF TGTGCCAGCAGCTTAATTTCCGTCGAGCAGTACTTC
NA once TRBJ2-3 TRBV19 CASSIDLLSGPSF TGTGCCAGTAGTATAGATCTGTTATCGGGACCCTCTTTT